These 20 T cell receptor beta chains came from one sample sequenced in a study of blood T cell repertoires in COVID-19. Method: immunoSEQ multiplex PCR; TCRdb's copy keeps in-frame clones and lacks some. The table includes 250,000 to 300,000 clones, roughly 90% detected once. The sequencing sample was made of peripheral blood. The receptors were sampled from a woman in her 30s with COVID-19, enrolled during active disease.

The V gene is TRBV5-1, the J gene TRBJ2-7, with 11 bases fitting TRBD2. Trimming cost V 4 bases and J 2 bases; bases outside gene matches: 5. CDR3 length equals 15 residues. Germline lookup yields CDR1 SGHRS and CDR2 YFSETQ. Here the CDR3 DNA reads TGCGCCAGCAGCCCAACTAGCGGGGGACCCTACGAGCAGTACTTC. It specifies CASSPTSGGPYEQYF.

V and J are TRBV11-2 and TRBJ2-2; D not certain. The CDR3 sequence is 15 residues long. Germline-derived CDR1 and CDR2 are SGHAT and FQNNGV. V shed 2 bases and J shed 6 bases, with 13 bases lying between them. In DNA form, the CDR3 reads TGTGCCAGCAGCTTAACAGCCAGTCCCCCCGGGGAGCTGTTTTTT. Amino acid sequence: CASSLTASPPGELFF.

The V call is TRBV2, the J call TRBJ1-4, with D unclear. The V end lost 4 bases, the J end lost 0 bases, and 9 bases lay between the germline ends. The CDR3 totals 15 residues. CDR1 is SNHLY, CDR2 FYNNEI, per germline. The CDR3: CASSVGTSTNEKLFF. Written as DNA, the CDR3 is TGTGCCAGCAGTGTGGGCACCTCAACTAATGAAAAACTGTTTTTT.

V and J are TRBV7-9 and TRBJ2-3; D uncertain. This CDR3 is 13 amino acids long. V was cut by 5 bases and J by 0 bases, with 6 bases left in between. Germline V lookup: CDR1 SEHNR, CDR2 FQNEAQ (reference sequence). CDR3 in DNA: TGTGCCAGCAGCACTTCTAGCACAGATACGCAGTATTTT. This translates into CASSTSSTDTQYF.

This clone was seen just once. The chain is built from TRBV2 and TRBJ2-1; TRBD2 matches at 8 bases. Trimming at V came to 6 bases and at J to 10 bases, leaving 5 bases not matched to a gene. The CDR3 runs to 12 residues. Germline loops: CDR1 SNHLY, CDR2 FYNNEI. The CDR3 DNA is TGTGCCAGCAGCGGACTAGCAAGGGAGCAGTTCTTC. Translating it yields CASSGLAREQFF. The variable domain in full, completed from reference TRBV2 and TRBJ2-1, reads EPEVTQTPSHQVTQMGQEVILRCVPISNHLYFYWYRQILGQKVEFLVSFYNNEISEKSEIFDDQFSVERPDGSNFTLKIRSTKLEDSAMYFCASSGLAREQFFGPGTRLTVL.

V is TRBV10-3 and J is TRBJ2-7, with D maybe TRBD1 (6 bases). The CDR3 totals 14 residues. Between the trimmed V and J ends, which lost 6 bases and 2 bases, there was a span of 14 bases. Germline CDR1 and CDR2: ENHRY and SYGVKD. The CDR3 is CAIRMDSTTYEQYF. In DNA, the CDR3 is TGTGCCATCAGGATGGACAGTACAACCTACGAGCAGTACTTC.

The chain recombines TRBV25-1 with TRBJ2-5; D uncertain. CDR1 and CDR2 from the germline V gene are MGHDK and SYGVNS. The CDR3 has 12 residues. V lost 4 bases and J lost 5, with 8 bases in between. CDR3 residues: CASSVGLETQYF. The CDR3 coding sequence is TGTGCCAGCAGTGTTGGGCTGGAGACCCAGTACTTC.

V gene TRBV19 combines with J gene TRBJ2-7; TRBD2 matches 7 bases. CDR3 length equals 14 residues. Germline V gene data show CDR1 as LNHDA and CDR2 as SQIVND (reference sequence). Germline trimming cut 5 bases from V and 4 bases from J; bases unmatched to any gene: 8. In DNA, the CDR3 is TGTGCCAGTAGTCAGCGGGACGTCGCATACGAGCAGTACTTC. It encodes CASSQRDVAYEQYF.

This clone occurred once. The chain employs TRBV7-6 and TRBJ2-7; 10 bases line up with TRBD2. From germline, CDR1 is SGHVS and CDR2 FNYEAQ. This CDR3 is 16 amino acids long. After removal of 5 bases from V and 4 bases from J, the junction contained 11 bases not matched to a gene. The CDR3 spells CASSQGLAGENYEQYF. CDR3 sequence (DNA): TGTGCCAGCAGCCAAGGCCTAGCGGGAGAAAATTACGAGCAGTACTTC.

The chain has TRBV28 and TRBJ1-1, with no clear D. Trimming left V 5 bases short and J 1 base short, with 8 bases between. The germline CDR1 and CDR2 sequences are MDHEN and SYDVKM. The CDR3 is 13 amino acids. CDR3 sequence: CASSPSGNTEAFF. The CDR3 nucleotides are TGTGCCAGCAGTCCCAGCGGGAACACTGAAGCTTTCTTT.

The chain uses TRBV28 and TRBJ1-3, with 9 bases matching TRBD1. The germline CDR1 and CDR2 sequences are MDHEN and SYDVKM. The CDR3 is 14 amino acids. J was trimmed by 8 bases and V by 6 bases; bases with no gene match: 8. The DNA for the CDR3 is TGTGCCAGCAGAGGGACAGGGCTACAATACACCATATATTTT. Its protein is CASRGTGLQYTIYF.

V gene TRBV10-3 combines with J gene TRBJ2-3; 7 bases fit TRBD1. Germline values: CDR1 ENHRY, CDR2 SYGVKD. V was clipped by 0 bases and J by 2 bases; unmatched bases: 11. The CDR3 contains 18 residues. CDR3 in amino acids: CAISESAWRTGDTDTQYF. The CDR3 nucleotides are TGTGCCATCAGTGAGTCGGCATGGAGGACAGGAGACACAGATACGCAGTATTTT.

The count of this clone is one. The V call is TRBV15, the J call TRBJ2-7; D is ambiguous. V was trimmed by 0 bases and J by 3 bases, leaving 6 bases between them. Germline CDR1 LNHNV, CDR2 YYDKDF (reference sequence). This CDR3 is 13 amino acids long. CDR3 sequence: CATSRESDYEQYF. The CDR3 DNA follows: TGTGCCACCAGCAGAGAGAGTGACTACGAGCAGTACTTC. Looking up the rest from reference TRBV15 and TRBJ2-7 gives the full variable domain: DAMVIQNPRYQVTQFGKPVTLSCSQTLNHNVMYWYQQKSSQAPKLLFHYYDKDFNNEADTPDNFQSRRPNTSFCFLDIRSPGLGDTAMYLCATSRESDYEQYFGPGTRLTVT.

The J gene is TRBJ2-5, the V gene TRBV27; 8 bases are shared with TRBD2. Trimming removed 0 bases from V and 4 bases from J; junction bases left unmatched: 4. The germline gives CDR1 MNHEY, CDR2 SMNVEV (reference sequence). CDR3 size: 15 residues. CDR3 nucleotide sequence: TGTGCCAGCAGTTTATCGGACGGGAGGGGAGAGACCCAGTACTTC. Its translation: CASSLSDGRGETQYF.

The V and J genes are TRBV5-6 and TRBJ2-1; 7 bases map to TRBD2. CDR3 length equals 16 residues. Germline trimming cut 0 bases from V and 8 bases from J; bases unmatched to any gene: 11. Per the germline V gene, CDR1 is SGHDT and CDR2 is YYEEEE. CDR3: CASSLELARDVYEQFF. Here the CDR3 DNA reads TGTGCCAGCAGCTTGGAACTAGCGCGGGATGTATATGAGCAGTTCTTC.

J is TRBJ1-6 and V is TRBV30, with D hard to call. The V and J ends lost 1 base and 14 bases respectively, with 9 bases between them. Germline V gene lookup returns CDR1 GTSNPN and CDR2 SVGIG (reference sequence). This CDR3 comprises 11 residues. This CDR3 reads CAWSDYRALHF. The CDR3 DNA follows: TGTGCCTGGAGTGATTACCGGGCCCTCCACTTT.

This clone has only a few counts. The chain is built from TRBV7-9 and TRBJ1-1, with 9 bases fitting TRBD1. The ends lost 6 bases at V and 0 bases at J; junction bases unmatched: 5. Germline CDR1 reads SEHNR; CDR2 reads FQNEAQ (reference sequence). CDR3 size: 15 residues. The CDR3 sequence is CASRVQGAVNTEAFF. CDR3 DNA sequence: TGTGCCAGCAGGGTACAGGGGGCAGTGAACACTGAAGCTTTCTTT.

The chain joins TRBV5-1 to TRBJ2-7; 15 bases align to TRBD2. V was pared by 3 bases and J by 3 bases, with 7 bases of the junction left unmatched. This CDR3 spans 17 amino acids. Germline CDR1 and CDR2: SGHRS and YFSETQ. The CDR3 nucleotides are TGCGCCAGCAGCTCTCGGACTAGCGGGAGGGCCATCTACGAGCAGTACTTC. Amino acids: CASSSRTSGRAIYEQYF.

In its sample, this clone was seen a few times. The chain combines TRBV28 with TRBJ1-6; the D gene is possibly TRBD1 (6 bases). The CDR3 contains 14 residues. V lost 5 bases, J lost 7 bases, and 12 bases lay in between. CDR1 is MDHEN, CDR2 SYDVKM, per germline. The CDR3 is CASSEQGWNSPLHF. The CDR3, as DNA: TGTGCCAGCAGTGAACAGGGATGGAATTCACCCCTCCACTTT.

CDR3: CAISELGASKNTIYF. The CDR3 DNA sequence: TGTGCCATCAGTGAGTTGGGGGCGTCTAAAAACACCATATATTTT. This chain links TRBV10-3 with TRBJ1-3; tentative D call: TRBD1 (6 bases). From germline, CDR1 is ENHRY and CDR2 SYGVKD. Trimming stripped 1 base from V and 6 bases from J, with 13 bases between. The CDR3 covers 15 residues.